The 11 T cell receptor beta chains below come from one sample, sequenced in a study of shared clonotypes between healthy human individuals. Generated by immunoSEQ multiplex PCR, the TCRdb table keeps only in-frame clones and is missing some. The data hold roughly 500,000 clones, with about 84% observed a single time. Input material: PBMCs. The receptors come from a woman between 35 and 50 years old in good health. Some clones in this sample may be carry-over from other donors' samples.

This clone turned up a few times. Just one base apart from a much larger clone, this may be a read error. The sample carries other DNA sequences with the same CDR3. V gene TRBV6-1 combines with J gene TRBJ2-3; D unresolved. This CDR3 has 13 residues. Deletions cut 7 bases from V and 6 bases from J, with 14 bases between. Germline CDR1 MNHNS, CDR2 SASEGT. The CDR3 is CASNSLFTDTQYF. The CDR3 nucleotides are TGTGCCAGCAACAGCCTATTCACGGATACGCAGTATTTT.

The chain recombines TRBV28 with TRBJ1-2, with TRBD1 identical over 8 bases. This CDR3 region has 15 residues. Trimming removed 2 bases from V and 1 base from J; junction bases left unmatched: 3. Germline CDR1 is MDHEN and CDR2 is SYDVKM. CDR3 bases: TGTGCCAGCAGTTTAGGGACAGGCGGTAACTATGGCTACACCTTC. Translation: CASSLGTGGNYGYTF.

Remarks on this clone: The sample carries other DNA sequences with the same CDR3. This CDR3 reads CASSAGTEAFF. Written as DNA, the CDR3 is TGTGCCAGCAGTGCAGGCACTGAAGCTTTCTTT. The V and J genes are TRBV2 and TRBJ1-1; D is uncertain. This CDR3 region has 11 residues. The germline CDR1 and CDR2 sequences are SNHLY and FYNNEI. V lost 4 bases and J 4 bases, leaving 4 bases between the germline ends.

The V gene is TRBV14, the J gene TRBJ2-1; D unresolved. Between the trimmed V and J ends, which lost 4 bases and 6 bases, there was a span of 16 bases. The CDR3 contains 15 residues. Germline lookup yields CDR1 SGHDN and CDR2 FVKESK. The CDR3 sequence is CASSLSPLASNEQFF. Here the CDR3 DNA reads TGTGCCAGCAGCCTAAGTCCCCTGGCGAGCAATGAGCAGTTCTTC. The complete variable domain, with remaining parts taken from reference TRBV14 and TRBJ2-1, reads EAGVTQFPSHSVIEKGQTVTLRCDPISGHDNLYWYRRVMGKEIKFLLHFVKESKQDESGMPNNRFLAERTGGTYSTLKVQPAELEDSGVYFCASSLSPLASNEQFFGPGTRLTVL.

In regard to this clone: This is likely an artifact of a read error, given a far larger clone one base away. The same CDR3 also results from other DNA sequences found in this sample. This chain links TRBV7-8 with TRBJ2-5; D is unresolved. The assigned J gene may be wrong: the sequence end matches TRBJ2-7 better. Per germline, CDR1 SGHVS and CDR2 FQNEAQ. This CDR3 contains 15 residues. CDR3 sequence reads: CASSFLRYSPYEQYF. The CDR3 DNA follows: TGTGCAAGCAGTTTCCTCCGCTACTCACCCTACGAGCAGTACTTC.

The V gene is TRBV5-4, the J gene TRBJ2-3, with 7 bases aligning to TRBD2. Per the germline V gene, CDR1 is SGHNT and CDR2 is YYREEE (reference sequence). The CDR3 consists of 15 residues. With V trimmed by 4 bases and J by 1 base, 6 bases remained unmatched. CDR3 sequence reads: CASSRDLAGTDTQYF. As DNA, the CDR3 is TGTGCCAGCAGCCGGGATCTAGCGGGCACAGATACGCAGTATTTT.

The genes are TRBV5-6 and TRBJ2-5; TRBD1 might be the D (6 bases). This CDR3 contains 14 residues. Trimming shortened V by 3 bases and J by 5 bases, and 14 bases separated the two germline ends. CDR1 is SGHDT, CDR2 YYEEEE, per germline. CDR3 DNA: TGTGCCAGCAGCTCGATCAGGGGTGGCGAGACCCAGTACTTC. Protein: CASSSIRGGETQYF.

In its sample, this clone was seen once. The CDR3 sequence is CATSPGGTSTDTQYF. CDR3 sequence (DNA): TGTGCCACCAGTCCCGGGGGTACTAGCACAGATACGCAGTATTTT. This sequence joins TRBV15 and TRBJ2-3, with D possibly matching TRBD2 (6 bases). The CDR3 runs 15 residues. V was cut by 6 bases and J by 0 bases, with 13 bases left in between. The germline V gene has CDR1 LNHNV and CDR2 YYDKDF (reference sequence).

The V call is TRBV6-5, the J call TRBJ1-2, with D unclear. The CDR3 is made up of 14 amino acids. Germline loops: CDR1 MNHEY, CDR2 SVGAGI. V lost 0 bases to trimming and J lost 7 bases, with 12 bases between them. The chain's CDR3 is CASSYSYGESGYTF. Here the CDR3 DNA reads TGTGCCAGCAGTTACTCGTACGGGGAGAGTGGCTACACCTTC.

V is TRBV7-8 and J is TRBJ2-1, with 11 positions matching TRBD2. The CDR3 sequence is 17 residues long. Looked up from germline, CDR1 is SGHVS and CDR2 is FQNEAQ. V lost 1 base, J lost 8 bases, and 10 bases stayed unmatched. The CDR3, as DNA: TGTGCCAGCAGCTTAGGCGGGATAGCGGGAGGGTGGGATGAGCAGTTCTTC. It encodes CASSLGGIAGGWDEQFF.

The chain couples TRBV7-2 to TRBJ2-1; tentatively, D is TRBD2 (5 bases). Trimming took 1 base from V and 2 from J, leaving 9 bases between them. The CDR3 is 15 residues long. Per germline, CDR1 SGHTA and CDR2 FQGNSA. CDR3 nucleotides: TGTGCCAGCAGCTTAGTTTCGGGAACCTACAATGAGCAGTTCTTC. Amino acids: CASSLVSGTYNEQFF. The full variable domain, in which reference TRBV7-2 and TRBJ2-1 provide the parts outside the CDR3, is GAGVSQSPSNKVTEKGKDVELRCDPISGHTALYWYRQSLGQGLEFLIYFQGNSAPDKSGLPSDRFSAERTGGSVSTLTIQRTQQEDSAVYLCASSLVSGTYNEQFFGPGTRLTVL.